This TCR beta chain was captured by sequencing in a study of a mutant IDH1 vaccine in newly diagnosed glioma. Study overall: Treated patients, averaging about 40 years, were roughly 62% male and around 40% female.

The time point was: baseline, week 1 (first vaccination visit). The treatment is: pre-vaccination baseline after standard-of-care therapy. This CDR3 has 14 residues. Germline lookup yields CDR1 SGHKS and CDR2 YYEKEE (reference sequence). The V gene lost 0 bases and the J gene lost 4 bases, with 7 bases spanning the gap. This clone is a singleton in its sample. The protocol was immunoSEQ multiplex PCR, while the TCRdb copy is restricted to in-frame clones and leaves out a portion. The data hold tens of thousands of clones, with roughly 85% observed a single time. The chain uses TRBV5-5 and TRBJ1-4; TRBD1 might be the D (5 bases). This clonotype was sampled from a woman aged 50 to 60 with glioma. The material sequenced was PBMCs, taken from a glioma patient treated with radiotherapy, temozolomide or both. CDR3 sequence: CASSLVTVNEKLFF. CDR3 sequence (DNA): TGTGCCAGCAGCTTGGTGACAGTTAATGAAAAACTGTTTTTT.